The entry that follows covers one T cell receptor beta chain sequence. This sample is part of a study of CD8+ T cells in alopecia areata. Extracted from the samples, RNA was reverse transcribed into cDNA to serve as the sequencing template. Assay: immunoSEQ multiplex PCR; the TCRdb copy retains only in-frame clones and omits some. This sample has 160,000 or so clones, with roughly 66% found just once. There are 17 residues in the CDR3. V dropped 0 bases and J dropped 7 bases, with 19 bases sitting between them. The TCR originated in a human donor with alopecia areata. The chain joins TRBV23-1 to TRBJ2-1; a weak D match, TRBD1 (6 bases). TRBV23-1 is noted as an ORF with a role that remains uncertain. The material sequenced was CD8+ T cells sorted from blood, taken at week 0. The CDR3 is CASSQSSGRGECNEQFF. The CDR3 DNA sequence: TGCGCCAGCAGTCAATCATCGGGCAGGGGAGAGTGTAATGAGCAGTTCTTC.